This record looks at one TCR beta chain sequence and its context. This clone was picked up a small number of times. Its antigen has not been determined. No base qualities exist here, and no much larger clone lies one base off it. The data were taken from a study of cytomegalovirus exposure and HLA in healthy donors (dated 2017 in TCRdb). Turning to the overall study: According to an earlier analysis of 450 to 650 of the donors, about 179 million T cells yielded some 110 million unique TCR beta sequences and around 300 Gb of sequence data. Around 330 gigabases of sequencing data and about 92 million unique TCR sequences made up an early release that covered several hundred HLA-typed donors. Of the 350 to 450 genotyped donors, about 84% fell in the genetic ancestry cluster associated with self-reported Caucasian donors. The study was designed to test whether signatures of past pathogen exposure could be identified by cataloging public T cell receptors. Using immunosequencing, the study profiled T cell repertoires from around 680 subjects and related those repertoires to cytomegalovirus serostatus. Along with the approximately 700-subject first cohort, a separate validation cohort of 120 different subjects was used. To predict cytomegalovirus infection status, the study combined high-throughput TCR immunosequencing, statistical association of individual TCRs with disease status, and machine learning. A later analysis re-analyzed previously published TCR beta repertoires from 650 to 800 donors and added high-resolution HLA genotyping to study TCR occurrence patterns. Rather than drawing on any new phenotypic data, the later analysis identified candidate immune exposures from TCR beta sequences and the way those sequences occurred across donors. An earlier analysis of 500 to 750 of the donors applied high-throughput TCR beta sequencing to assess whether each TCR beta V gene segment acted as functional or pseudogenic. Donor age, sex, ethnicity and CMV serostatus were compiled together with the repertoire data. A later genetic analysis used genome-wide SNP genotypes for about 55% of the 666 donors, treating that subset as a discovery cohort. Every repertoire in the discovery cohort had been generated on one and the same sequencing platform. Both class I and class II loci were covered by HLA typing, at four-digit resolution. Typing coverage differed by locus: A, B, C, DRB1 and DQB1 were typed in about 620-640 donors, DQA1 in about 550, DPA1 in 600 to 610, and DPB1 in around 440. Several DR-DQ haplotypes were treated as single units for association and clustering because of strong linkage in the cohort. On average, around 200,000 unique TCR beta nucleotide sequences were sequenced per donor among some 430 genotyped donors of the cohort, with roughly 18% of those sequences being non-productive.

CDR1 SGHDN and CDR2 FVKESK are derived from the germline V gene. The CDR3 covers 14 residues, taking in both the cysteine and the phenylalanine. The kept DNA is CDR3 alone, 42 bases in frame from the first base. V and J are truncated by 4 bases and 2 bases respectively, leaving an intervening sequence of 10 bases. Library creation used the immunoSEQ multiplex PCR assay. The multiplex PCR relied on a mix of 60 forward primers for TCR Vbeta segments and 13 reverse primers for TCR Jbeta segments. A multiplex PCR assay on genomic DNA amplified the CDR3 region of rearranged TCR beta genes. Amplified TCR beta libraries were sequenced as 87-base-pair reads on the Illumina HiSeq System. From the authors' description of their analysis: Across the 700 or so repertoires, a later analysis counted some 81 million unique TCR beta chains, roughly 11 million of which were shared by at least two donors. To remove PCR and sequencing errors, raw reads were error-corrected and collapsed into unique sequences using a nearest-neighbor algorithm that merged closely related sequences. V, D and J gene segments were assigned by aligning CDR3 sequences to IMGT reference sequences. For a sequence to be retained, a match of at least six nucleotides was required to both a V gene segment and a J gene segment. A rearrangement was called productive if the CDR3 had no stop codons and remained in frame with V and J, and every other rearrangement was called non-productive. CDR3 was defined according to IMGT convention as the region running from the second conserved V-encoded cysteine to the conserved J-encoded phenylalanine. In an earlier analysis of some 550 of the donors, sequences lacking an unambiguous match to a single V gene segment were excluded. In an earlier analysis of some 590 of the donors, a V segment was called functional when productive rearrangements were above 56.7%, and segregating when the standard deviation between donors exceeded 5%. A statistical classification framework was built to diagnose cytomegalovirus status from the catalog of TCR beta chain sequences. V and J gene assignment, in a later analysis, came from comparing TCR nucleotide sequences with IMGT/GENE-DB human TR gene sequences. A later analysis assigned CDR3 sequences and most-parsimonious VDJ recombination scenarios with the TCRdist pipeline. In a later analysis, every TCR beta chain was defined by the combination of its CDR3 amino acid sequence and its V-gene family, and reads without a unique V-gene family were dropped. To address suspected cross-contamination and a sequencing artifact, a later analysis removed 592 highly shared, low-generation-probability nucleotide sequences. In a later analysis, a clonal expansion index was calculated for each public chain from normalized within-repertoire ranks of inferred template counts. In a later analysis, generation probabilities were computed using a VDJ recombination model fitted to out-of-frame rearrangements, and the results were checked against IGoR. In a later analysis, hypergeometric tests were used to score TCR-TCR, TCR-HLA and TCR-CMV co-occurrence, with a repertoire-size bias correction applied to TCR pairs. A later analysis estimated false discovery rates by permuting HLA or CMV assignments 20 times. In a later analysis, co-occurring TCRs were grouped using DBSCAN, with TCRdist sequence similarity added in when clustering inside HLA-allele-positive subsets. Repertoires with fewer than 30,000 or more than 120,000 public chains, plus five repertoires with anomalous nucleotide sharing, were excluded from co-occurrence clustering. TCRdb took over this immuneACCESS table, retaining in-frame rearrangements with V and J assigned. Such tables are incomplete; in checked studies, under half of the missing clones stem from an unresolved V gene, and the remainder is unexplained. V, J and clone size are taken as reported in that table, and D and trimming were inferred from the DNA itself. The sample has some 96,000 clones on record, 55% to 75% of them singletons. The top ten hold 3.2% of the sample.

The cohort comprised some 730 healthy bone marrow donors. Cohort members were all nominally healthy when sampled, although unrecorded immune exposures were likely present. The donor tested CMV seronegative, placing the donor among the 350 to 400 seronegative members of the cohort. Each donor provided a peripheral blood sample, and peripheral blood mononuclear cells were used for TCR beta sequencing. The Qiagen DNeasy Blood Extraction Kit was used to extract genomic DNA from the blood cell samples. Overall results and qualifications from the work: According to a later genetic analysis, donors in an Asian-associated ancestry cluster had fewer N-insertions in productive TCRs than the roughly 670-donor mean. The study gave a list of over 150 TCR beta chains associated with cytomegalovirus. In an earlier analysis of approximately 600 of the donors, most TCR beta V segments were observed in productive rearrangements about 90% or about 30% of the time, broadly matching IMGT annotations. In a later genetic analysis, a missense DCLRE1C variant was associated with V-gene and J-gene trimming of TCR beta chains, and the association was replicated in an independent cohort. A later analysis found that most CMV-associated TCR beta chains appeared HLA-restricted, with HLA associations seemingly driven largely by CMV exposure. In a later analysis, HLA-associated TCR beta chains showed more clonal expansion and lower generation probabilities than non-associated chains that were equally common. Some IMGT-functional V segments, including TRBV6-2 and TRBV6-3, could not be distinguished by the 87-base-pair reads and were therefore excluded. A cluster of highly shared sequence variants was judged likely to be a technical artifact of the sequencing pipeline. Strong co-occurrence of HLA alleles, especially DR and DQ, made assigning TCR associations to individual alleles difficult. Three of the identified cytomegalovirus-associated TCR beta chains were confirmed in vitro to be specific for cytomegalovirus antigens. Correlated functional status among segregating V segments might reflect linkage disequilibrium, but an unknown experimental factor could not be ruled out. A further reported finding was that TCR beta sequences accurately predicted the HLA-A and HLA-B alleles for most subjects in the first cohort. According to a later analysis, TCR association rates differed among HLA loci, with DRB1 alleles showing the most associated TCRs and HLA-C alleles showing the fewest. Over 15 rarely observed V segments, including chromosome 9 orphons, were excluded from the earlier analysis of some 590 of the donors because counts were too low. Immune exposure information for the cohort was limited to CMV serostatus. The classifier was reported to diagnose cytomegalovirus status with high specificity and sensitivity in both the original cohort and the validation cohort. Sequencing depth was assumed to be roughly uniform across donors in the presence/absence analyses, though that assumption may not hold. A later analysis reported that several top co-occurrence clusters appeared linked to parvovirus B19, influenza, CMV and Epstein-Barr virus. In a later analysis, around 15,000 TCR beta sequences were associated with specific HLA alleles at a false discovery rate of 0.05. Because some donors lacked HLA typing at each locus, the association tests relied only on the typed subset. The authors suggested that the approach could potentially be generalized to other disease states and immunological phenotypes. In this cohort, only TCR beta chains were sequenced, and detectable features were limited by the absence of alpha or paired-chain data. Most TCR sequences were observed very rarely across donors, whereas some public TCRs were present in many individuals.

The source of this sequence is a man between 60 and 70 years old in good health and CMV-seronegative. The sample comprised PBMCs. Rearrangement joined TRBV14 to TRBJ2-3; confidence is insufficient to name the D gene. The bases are TGTGCCAGCAGCCGCCGGTTGATCACAGATACGCAGTATTTT. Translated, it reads CASSRRLITDTQYF.